This is a list of T cell receptor beta chains from one sample in a study of T-cell reconstitution after alpha-beta-depleted transplantation in children. TCRdb re-analysed the PCR reads in MiXCR, keeping a single row per CDR3 protein. The sample contains around 370,000 distinct CDR3 sequences, over 9% of which appear only once. The sequences come from PBMCs from the stem cell graft donor, collected from the stem cell graft. These receptors were obtained from a human donor who donated a stem cell graft to a child with acute lymphoblastic leukemia. Both conserved end residues are part of each CDR3. D genes are given only for firm matches. Expanded clones are given a class, and other clones once, few, many or no size at all.

CDR3 DNA | CDR3 protein | D gene | J gene | clone size | V gene
TGTGCCAGCAGTTTAGCAACAGGGGGCGAGGGGACCCAGTACTTC | CASSLATGGEGTQYF | TRBD1 | TRBJ2-5 | many | TRBV12-3/TRBV12-4
TGTGCCAGCAGTTTACTCGGCGGGGCTAGCACAGATACGCAGTATTTT | CASSLLGGASTDTQYF | NA | TRBJ2-3 | NA | TRBV12-3/TRBV12-4
TGCGCCAGCAGCCGAGTGACTAGCGCAGAGTACACCGGGGAGCTGTTTTTT | CASSRVTSAEYTGELFF | TRBD2 | TRBJ2-2 | few | TRBV5-1
TGTGCCAGCAGCTCAACAGGGGCGCGGGAGACCCAGTACTTC | CASSSTGARETQYF | TRBD1 | TRBJ2-5 | NA | TRBV7-2
TGCAGTGCCATAGGACTAGCGGGCTTCTCCTACAATGAGCAGTTCTTC | CSAIGLAGFSYNEQFF | TRBD2 | TRBJ2-1 | few | TRBV20-1
TGTGCCAGCAGCGCACGCGGGGCAGAGGACACTGAAGCTTTCTTT | CASSARGAEDTEAFF | NA | TRBJ1-1 | few | TRBV4-2
TGCGCCAGCAGCTTCGGGGGGGACCCCTACGAGCAGTACTTC | CASSFGGDPYEQYF | TRBD2 | TRBJ2-7 | few | TRBV5-1
TGCGCCAGCAGCTTGGTTGCGGGGCCCCCCGAAGAGACCCAGTACTTC | CASSLVAGPPEETQYF | NA | TRBJ2-5 | NA | TRBV5-1
TGTGCCAGCAGTTTCCAGGGAATAGTCGGTTCACCCCTCCACTTT | CASSFQGIVGSPLHF | NA | TRBJ1-6 | NA | TRBV28
TGTGCCAGCAGCCGAAAGTTGGGCGGGAGAAAAGTCAATGAGCAGTTCTTC | CASSRKLGGRKVNEQFF | NA | TRBJ2-1 | NA | TRBV21-1
TGTGCCTACCAAACCGGGGAGCTGTTTTTT | CAYQTGELFF | NA | TRBJ2-2 | few | TRBV30
TGTGCCAGCAGTTACATAAGATGCAGGGCACGTGCGCCTGAGGCAGATACGCAGTATTTT | CASSYIRCRARAPEADTQYF | NA | TRBJ2-3 | many | TRBV6-2/TRBV6-3
TGTGCCAGCACCCTTCCGTGGTCTCCCACGTTCGAGCAGTACTTC | CASTLPWSPTFEQYF | NA | TRBJ2-7 | once | TRBV28
TGCGCCAGCACGGGGGGGCGGGATACGCAGTATTTT | CASTGGRDTQYF | TRBD2 | TRBJ2-3 | few | TRBV10-2
TGTGCCAGCTCACCAGTAGGGTACGATTCACCCCTCCACTTT | CASSPVGYDSPLHF | NA | TRBJ1-6 | few | TRBV18
TGTGCCAGCAGTTTACGGGTAGGCTCCTACAATGAGCAGTTCTTC | CASSLRVGSYNEQFF | NA | TRBJ2-1 | NA | TRBV27
TGTGCCAGCAGCTCCCCCCGGACAGGGGACACCGGGGAGCTGTTTTTT | CASSSPRTGDTGELFF | TRBD1 | TRBJ2-2 | NA | TRBV11-3
TGTGCCAGCAGTTACGCGGGGGGGACCGGCGGGACCCAGTACTTC | CASSYAGGTGGTQYF | TRBD2 | TRBJ2-5 | few | TRBV6-2/TRBV6-3
TGCGCCAGCAGCCAATTTAAGAGCTCCTACAATGAGCAGTTCTTC | CASSQFKSSYNEQFF | NA | TRBJ2-1 | few | TRBV4-1
TGCAGTGCTAGAAGGGAAGGAGTGGGGAACACTGAAGCTTTCTTT | CSARREGVGNTEAFF | NA | TRBJ1-1 | NA | TRBV20-1
TGCGCCAGCAGCTCACAGGGGTTCGACTACGAGCAGTACTTC | CASSSQGFDYEQYF | TRBD1 | TRBJ2-7 | few | TRBV5-1
TGCAGCGTTGAAGTGGGGGGCCCTGGCTACACCTTC | CSVEVGGPGYTF | NA | TRBJ1-2 | many | TRBV29-1
TGTGCCAGCAGCTTACGGGGACAAGTCTCCTACGAGCAGTACTTC | CASSLRGQVSYEQYF | NA | TRBJ2-7 | NA | TRBV7-2
TGTGCCAGCAGTGAGGCTCCGGGTGTCATTCAGTACTTC | CASSEAPGVIQYF | NA | TRBJ2-4 | NA | TRBV2
TGCAGTGCTAGAGTCGAGAGCTCCTATAATTCACCCCTCCACTTT | CSARVESSYNSPLHF | NA | TRBJ1-6 | few | TRBV20-1
TGTGCCAGCAGCTTAGTGGGTTTGACGCAGTATTTT | CASSLVGLTQYF | NA | TRBJ2-3 | few | TRBV7-2
TGTGCCAGCAGCTTCGGGGGCGGGAGGCCCGAGCAGTACTTC | CASSFGGGRPEQYF | TRBD2 | TRBJ2-7 | few | TRBV5-4
TGTGCCAGCAGCCTCATAGCCTCCCTACTCTCGGTCGGGGAGCTGTTTTTT | CASSLIASLLSVGELFF | NA | TRBJ2-2 | NA | TRBV7-9
TGTGCCAGCAGTCCCTTAGCAAGGCCCGCAGATACGCAGTATTTT | CASSPLARPADTQYF | NA | TRBJ2-3 | few | TRBV14
TGCAGTGCCGAGACTAGCGGAACCTACGAGCAGTACTTC | CSAETSGTYEQYF | TRBD2 | TRBJ2-7 | few | TRBV20-1
TGTGCCACCAGCAGAGACAGGGGCAACACCGGGGAGCTGTTTTTT | CATSRDRGNTGELFF | NA | TRBJ2-2 | many | TRBV15
TGTGCCAGCAGAACCCTCTCTCAGGGCAATGAGCAGTTCTTC | CASRTLSQGNEQFF | NA | TRBJ2-1 | NA | TRBV7-6
TGTGCCAGCAGTAAAGCCGTCACCGGGGAGCTGTTTTTT | CASSKAVTGELFF | NA | TRBJ2-2 | NA | TRBV5-6
TGCGCCAGCAGCTTGGCTGACAGGGGACAGGATGAGCAGTTCTTC | CASSLADRGQDEQFF | TRBD1 | TRBJ2-1 | few | TRBV5-1
TGTGCCAGCAGCCCCAGGGGGGCGGACGGCACTGAAGCTTTCTTT | CASSPRGADGTEAFF | TRBD1 | TRBJ1-1 | few | TRBV7-2
TGCGCCAGCAGCTTGGCAGCGGTTAACTCCTACGAGCAGTACTTC | CASSLAAVNSYEQYF | NA | TRBJ2-7 | few | TRBV5-1
TGCGCCAGCAGCCTTCGACAGGGGGGTGGCTACACCTTC | CASSLRQGGGYTF | TRBD1 | TRBJ1-2 | NA | TRBV5-1
TGTGCCAGCAGTTACCCCATGGGCGGGAGGACCGAGCAGTTCTTC | CASSYPMGGRTEQFF | TRBD2 | TRBJ2-1 | many | TRBV6-5
TGTGCCAGCAGCAAAGTAATTCGTGGCGGGAGGGACAAGCAGTACTTC | CASSKVIRGGRDKQYF | NA | TRBJ2-7 | few | TRBV21-1
TGTGCCAGCAGAAGTTCGAACAGGGGGGACAATCAGCCCCAGCATTTT | CASRSSNRGDNQPQHF | TRBD1 | TRBJ1-5 | many | TRBV6-2/TRBV6-3
TGCAGTGCTAGAGACGGGACAGGGGGCGGTGAGACCCAGTACTTC | CSARDGTGGGETQYF | TRBD1 | TRBJ2-5 | NA | TRBV20-1
TGTGCCAGCAGAATGACAGGGAGAATGATAGATACGCAGTATTTT | CASRMTGRMIDTQYF | TRBD1 | TRBJ2-3 | few | TRBV28
TGCGCCAGCAGCCAAGAAGGCCCGATTCCAAATGAGCAGTTCTTC | CASSQEGPIPNEQFF | NA | TRBJ2-1 | many | TRBV4-1
TGTGCCACCAGCAACCCACAGGGGTTTATCACCTACGAGCAGTACTTC | CATSNPQGFITYEQYF | TRBD1 | TRBJ2-7 | few | TRBV15
TGCAGTGCTCCTCAGGGGGCTAATGAAAAACTGTTTTTT | CSAPQGANEKLFF | TRBD1 | TRBJ1-4 | NA | TRBV20-1
TGCGCCAGCAGCTTGGGGACAGGGGACCCTGAAGCTTTCTTT | CASSLGTGDPEAFF | TRBD1 | TRBJ1-1 | few | TRBV5-1
TGTGCCAGCAGCTCTTTCGCGGGGATTTTCACAGATACGCAGTATTTT | CASSSFAGIFTDTQYF | NA | TRBJ2-3 | few | TRBV11-2
TGTGCCAGCAGCCTCTTAGCGGGAGACGGCTCAGATACGCAGTATTTT | CASSLLAGDGSDTQYF | TRBD2 | TRBJ2-3 | few | TRBV5-6
TGCGCCAGCAGCCCCCTGGGGAAGAGCAATCAGCCCCAGCATTTT | CASSPLGKSNQPQHF | NA | TRBJ1-5 | NA | TRBV10-2
TGCGCCAGCAGTGTTGTAGTTCCGGGGTACGAGCAGTACTTC | CASSVVVPGYEQYF | NA | TRBJ2-7 | few | TRBV10-2
TGTGCCAGCAGCCAAGGGACTCAGGACAGGGCCGGGGATACGCAGTATTTT | CASSQGTQDRAGDTQYF | TRBD1 | TRBJ2-3 | few | TRBV4-2
TGTGCCAGCAGCTTTAGGCCTAGCGGGAACTACAATGAGCAGTTCTTC | CASSFRPSGNYNEQFF | TRBD2 | TRBJ2-1 | many | TRBV11-2
TGTGCCAGCAGCCTCGGACTAAGCGGGAGGCTTTACAATGAGCAGTTCTTC | CASSLGLSGRLYNEQFF | TRBD2 | TRBJ2-1 | NA | TRBV12-3/TRBV12-4
TGTGCCACCGCTGTCGAGGCAGGGGACAATCAGCCCCAGCATTTT | CATAVEAGDNQPQHF | NA | TRBJ1-5 | few | TRBV15
TGTGCTAGCAGCAATAGTGGATCCACAGATACGCAGTATTTT | CASSNSGSTDTQYF | NA | TRBJ2-3 | few | TRBV7-7
TGCAGTGCTCCAAAGGCACAGCCAAGCTCCTACGAGCAGTACTTC | CSAPKAQPSSYEQYF | NA | TRBJ2-7 | NA | TRBV20-1
TGTGCCAGCAGCGTAGGGACTAGCGGCCTTTACGAGCAGTACTTC | CASSVGTSGLYEQYF | TRBD2 | TRBJ2-7 | few | TRBV9